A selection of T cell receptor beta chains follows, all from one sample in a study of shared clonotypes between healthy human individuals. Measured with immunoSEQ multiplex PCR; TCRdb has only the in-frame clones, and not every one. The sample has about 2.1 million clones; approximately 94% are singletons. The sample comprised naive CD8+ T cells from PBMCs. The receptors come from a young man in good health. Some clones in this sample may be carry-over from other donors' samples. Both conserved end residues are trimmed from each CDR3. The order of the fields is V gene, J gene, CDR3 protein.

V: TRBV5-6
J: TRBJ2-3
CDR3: ASSLDGPWQY

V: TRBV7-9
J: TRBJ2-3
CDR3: ASSLALQGASTDTQY

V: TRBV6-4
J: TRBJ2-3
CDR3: ASSEGTGASTDTQY

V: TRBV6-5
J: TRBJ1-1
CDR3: ASTVAGGGFEAF

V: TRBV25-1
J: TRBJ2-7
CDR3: ASSKPGHLPEAYEQY

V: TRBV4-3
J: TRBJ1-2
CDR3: ASSQVAGSPYGYT

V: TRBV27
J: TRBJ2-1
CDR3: ASSLSGERNNEQF

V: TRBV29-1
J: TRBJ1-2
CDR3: SVAGWGAGYT

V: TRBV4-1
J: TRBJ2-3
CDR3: ASSQGTTRQDTQY

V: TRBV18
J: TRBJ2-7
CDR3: ASSLTLAGSFSYEQY

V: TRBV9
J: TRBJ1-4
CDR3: ASSVSGKRGRGEKLF

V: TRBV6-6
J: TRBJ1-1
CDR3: ASTKGAGTEAF

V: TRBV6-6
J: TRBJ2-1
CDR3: ASSYPENEQF

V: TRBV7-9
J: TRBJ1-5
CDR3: ASSTSLGQPQH

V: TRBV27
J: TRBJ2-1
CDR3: ASTFGAGASYNEQF

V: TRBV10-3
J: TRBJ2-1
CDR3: AIGARVARVISYNEQF

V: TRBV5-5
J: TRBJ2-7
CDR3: ASSPGSSPVSYEQY

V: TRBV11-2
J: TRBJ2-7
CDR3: ASSFFSGSGEEQY

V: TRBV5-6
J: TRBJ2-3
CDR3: ASSSPWSDTTDTQY

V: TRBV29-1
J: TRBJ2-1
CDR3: SGTGGSWNEQF

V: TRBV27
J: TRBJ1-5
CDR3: ASGQRSQH

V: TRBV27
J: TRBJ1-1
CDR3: ASTEAWGTEAF

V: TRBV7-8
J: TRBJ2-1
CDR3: ASSSTAGRGNEQF

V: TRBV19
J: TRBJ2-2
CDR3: ASSRPNLTGPNTGELF

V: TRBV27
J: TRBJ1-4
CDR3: ASSAVGTGDEKLF

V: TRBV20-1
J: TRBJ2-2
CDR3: SGWNTGELF

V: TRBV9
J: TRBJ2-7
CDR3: ASSVGDRSSYEQY

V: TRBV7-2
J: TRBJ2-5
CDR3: ASSLNAGLRETQY

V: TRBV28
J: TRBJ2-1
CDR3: ASSLGSGRTYNEQF

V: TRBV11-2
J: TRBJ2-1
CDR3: ASSLGLVRNNEQF

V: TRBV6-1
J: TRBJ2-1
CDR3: AGGSGRQF

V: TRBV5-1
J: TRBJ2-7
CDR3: ASSLAVGHEQY

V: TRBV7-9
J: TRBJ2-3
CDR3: ASSPPRRTDTQY

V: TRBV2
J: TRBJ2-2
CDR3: ASSDGLAGSGELF

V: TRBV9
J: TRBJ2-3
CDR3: ASSVHGGEADTQY

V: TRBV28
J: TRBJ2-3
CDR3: ASSRDTDTQY

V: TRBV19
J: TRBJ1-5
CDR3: ASSIIAGGGQPQH

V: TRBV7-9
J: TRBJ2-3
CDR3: ASGSTSGREISTDTQY

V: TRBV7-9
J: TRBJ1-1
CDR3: ASSSSDTGHTEAF

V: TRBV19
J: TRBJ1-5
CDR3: ASSPGGSNQPQH

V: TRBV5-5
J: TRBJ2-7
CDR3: ASSPPRTGDYEQY

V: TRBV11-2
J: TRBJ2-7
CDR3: ASSFGGTGGYEQY

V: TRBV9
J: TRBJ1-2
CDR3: ASSGGGWYGYT

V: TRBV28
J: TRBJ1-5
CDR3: ASRMTGGPQPQH

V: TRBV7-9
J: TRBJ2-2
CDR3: ASSQTGSNTGELF

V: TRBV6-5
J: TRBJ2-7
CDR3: ASSYSGGSYEQY

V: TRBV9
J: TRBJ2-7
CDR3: ASSVNPAYEQY

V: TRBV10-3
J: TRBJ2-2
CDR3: AISDGWLAGSSNTGELF

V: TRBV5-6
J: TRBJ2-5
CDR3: ASSPDRQETQY

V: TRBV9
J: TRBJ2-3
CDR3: ASSVVPSGSTDTQY

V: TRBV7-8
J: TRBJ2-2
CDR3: ASSLGPGNTGELF